The 27 T cell receptor beta chains reported below all come from one sample, sequenced in a study of CD8+CD57+ T cells in acquired aplastic anemia. The template for TCR beta VDJ and CDR3 sequence profiling was genomic DNA. Via MiXCR, TCRdb re-called the reads, giving one row per CDR3 protein. The sample has roughly 150,000 distinct CDR3 sequences; approximately 44% are singletons. The sequenced patients had an expansion of CD8+CD57+ cells seen by flow cytometry. Sequences were obtained from sorted CD4+, CD8+, or CD8+CD57+ T cells (not recorded which) from PBMCs. The receptors here all came from a human donor with aplastic anemia.

This clonotype has a handful of counts. CDR3 region: CASSPSGLRDLHF. In nucleotides, the CDR3 is TGTGCCAGTAGTCCCTCGGGACTTAGGGACCTCCACTTT. This rearrangement joins TRBV19 to TRBJ1-6, with TRBD1 as a possible D gene (5 bases). CDR1 and CDR2 from the germline V gene are LNHDA and SQIVND (reference sequence). The CDR3 runs 13 residues. V was trimmed by 5 bases and J by 15 bases, leaving 17 bases between them.

V is TRBV2 and J is TRBJ2-5; unclear D gene. Germline CDR1 and CDR2: SNHLY and FYNNEI. There are 13 residues in the CDR3. V was shortened by 3 bases and J by 7 bases, with 12 bases between the two germline ends. CDR3 nucleotide sequence: TGTGCCAGCAGTGAGACCAGAAAAGGGACCCAGTACTTC. Translation gives CASSETRKGTQYF.

This clonotype was seen at least ten times. V gene TRBV5-6 combines with J gene TRBJ1-1, with a tentative D call TRBD1 (5 bases). The germline V gene encodes CDR1 SGHDT and CDR2 YYEEEE. The CDR3 is made up of 15 amino acids. The V gene lost 5 bases and the J gene lost 1 base, with 15 bases spanning the gap. In DNA, the CDR3 is TGTGCCAGCAGGGAGGCAGGCAGGGAGAACACTGAAGCTTTCTTT. This translates into CASREAGRENTEAFF. Complete variable domain (other parts from reference TRBV5-6 and TRBJ1-1): DAGVTQSPTHLIKTRGQQVTLRCSPKSGHDTVSWYQQALGQGPQFIFQYYEEEERQRGNFPDRFSGHQFPNYSSELNVNALLLGDSALYLCASREAGRENTEAFFGQGTRLTVV.

This chain uses TRBV10-3 with TRBJ1-5; D is unclear. The CDR3 runs 13 residues. V was trimmed by 8 bases and J by 2 bases, leaving 10 bases between them. Germline lookup yields CDR1 ENHRY and CDR2 SYGVKD. The CDR3, as DNA: TGTGCCATCGAACGCAAGGGCAATCAGCCCCAGCATTTT. Its protein is CAIERKGNQPQHF.

This clonotype came up many times. The J gene is TRBJ1-2, the V gene TRBV24-1; D remains ambiguous. The CDR3 contains 12 residues. V was cut by 1 base and J by 8 bases, with 7 bases left in between. Germline V gene sequence: CDR1 KGHDR, CDR2 SFDVKD. CDR3 protein: CATSDLVGGYTF. The CDR3 region has the DNA TGTGCCACCAGTGATTTAGTAGGGGGCTACACCTTC.

For this clonotype: An end of the junction differs from the germline gene, which may be a read error. The chain couples TRBV7-2 to TRBJ1-2, with D maybe TRBD1 (6 bases). CDR3 size: 13 residues. Germline V CDR1 and CDR2: SGHTA, FQGNSA. This CDR3 is CASSPEQGGGYTF. In DNA, the CDR3 is TGCGCCAGCAGCCCGGAACAGGGAGGCGGCTACACCTTC.

The rearrangement joins TRBV2 to TRBJ1-1; no clear D. V dropped 4 bases and J dropped 11 bases, with 8 bases sitting between them. Germline V lookup: CDR1 SNHLY, CDR2 FYNNEI. The CDR3 is made up of 10 amino acids. CDR3 coding DNA: TGTGCCAGCAGTGTCGAGGAGGCTTTCTTT. Translating it yields CASSVEEAFF.

The genes are TRBV15 and TRBJ1-1, with D possibly being TRBD1 (5 bases). CDR1 is LNHNV and CDR2 is YYDKDF in the germline V gene (reference sequence). The CDR3 extends over 15 amino acids. V lost 5 bases to trimming and J lost 0 bases, with 13 bases between them. The CDR3 nucleotides read TGTGCCACCAGCCCCCCGGACATAATGAACACTGAAGCTTTCTTT. Translating it yields CATSPPDIMNTEAFF.

The chain has TRBV12-5 and TRBJ1-3; D not certain. Deletions cut 6 bases from V and 4 bases from J, with 7 bases between. This CDR3 has 12 amino acids. CDR1 is LGHNT and CDR2 is FRNRAP in the germline V gene. CDR3 sequence (DNA): TGTGCTAGTGGCCCCGGAGGAAACACCATATATTTT. Protein product: CASGPGGNTIYF.

This clonotype appeared many times. This sequence joins TRBV5-1 and TRBJ2-3; D not resolved. The CDR3 loop spans 15 amino acids. Trimming left V 0 bases short and J 0 bases short, with 8 bases between. Germline CDR1 reads SGHRS; CDR2 reads YFSETQ. The CDR3 is CASSLALGSTDTQYF. The DNA of the CDR3 is TGCGCCAGCAGCTTGGCCCTCGGTAGCACAGATACGCAGTATTTT.

There are a few counts of this clonotype. The junction departs from germline at one end; a sequencing error may be responsible. The rearrangement joins TRBV25-1 to TRBJ2-7, with 8 bases aligning to TRBD2. The germline gives CDR1 MGHDK, CDR2 SYGVNS. This CDR3 spans 16 amino acids. CDR3 sequence (DNA): TGCGCCAGCAGTGGTGGATCAGCGGGGGACTCCTACGAGCAGTACTTC. Residues: CASSGGSAGDSYEQYF.

This clonotype was observed at least ten times. V gene TRBV19 combines with J gene TRBJ2-4, with 11 bases aligning to TRBD1. V trimming: 5 bases; J trimming: 6 bases; junction bases outside the gene matches: 3. The CDR3 runs to 14 residues. Germline-derived CDR1 and CDR2 are LNHDA and SQIVND (reference sequence). The CDR3 sequence: CASSGQGARNIQYF. The CDR3 DNA follows: TGTGCCAGTAGTGGACAGGGGGCTCGAAACATTCAGTACTTC.

Here the CDR3 reads CASSSQLAGGPSYNEQFF. The CDR3 bases are TGTGCCAGCAGCTCCCAACTAGCGGGAGGGCCATCCTACAATGAGCAGTTCTTC. The rearrangement joins TRBV11-1 to TRBJ2-1, with 13 bases lining up with TRBD2. The germline CDR1 and CDR2 sequences are SGHAT and FQDESV (reference sequence). Losses at the gene ends were 4 bases for V and 1 base for J; bases not matched to a gene: 7. There are 18 residues in the CDR3. The full variable domain, in which reference TRBV11-1 and TRBJ2-1 provide the parts outside the CDR3, is EAEVAQSPRYKITEKSQAVAFWCDPISGHATLYWYRQILGQGPELLVQFQDESVVDDSQLPKDRFSAERLKGVDSTLKIQPAELGDSAMYLCASSSQLAGGPSYNEQFFGPGTRLTVL.

V gene TRBV7-2 combines with J gene TRBJ1-2; D is uncertain. Trimming left V 5 bases short and J 6 bases short, with 13 bases between. The CDR3 extends over 13 amino acids. Germline V gene sequence: CDR1 SGHTA, CDR2 FQGNSA. CDR3 loop: CASSPTNTNGYTF. CDR3 sequence (DNA): TGTGCCAGCAGCCCGACTAATACCAATGGCTACACCTTC.

V usage is TRBV11-2 and J usage is TRBJ2-7, with 9 bases that match TRBD1. The V and J ends lost 2 bases and 2 bases, in that order; junction bases with no gene match: 10. Germline V gene lookup returns CDR1 SGHAT and CDR2 FQNNGV. The CDR3 has 17 residues. The CDR3 reads CASSLLGTGPTAYEQYV. In DNA, the CDR3 is TGTGCCAGCAGCTTATTAGGGACAGGGCCCACCGCCTACGAGCAGTACGTC.

CDR3 region: CASSLAGGLLNEQFF. The DNA of the CDR3 is TGCGCCAGCAGCTTGGCGGGGGGGCTTCTGAATGAGCAGTTCTTC. The rearrangement uses TRBV5-1 and TRBJ2-1, with 8 bases matching TRBD2. This CDR3 region has 15 residues. J gave up 7 bases and V 0 bases, and 6 bases lay outside the gene matches. Germline V lookup: CDR1 SGHRS, CDR2 YFSETQ. Using reference TRBV5-1 and TRBJ2-1 for the parts outside the CDR3, the full variable domain is KAGVTQTPRYLIKTRGQQVTLSCSPISGHRSVSWYQQTPGQGLQFLFEYFSETQRNKGNFPGRFSGRQFSNSRSEMNVSTLELGDSALYLCASSLAGGLLNEQFFGPGTRLTVL.

This clonotype appeared many times. The V and J genes are TRBV7-6 and TRBJ2-1, with D unclear. V was shortened by 1 base and J by 9 bases, with 7 bases between the two germline ends. This CDR3 comprises 12 residues. Germline values: CDR1 SGHVS, CDR2 FNYEAQ. The CDR3 sequence is CASSLGQTEQFF. Written as DNA, the CDR3 is TGTGCCAGCAGCTTAGGGCAGACTGAGCAGTTCTTC.

The gene calls are TRBV2 and TRBJ2-7; 12 bases agree with TRBD2. CDR1 SNHLY and CDR2 FYNNEI come from the germline V gene. Trimming at V came to 6 bases and at J to 3 bases, leaving 15 bases not matched to a gene. This CDR3 comprises 18 residues. The CDR3 sequence is CASRTLLAGGPGGYEQYF. Written as DNA, the CDR3 is TGTGCCAGCAGGACGCTACTAGCGGGGGGACCCGGAGGCTACGAGCAGTACTTC. Together with reference TRBV2 and TRBJ2-7, the CDR3 gives the full variable domain: EPEVTQTPSHQVTQMGQEVILRCVPISNHLYFYWYRQILGQKVEFLVSFYNNEISEKSEIFDDQFSVERPDGSNFTLKIRSTKLEDSAMYFCASRTLLAGGPGGYEQYFGPGTRLTVT.

This chain connects TRBV5-4 to TRBJ1-5; TRBD1 matches at 11 bases. The CDR3 has 15 amino acids. The germline V gene has CDR1 SGHNT and CDR2 YYREEE (reference sequence). Trimming cost V 4 bases and J 6 bases; bases outside gene matches: 6. CDR3 residues: CASSPGTGGFQPQHF. The CDR3 DNA follows: TGTGCCAGCAGCCCCGGGACAGGGGGTTTTCAGCCCCAGCATTTT.

This clonotype was counted ten times or more. The chain employs TRBV19 and TRBJ1-6; 10 bases are shared with TRBD1. J gave up 6 bases and V 5 bases, and 7 bases lay outside the gene matches. This CDR3 has 16 residues. The V gene's germline CDR1 is LNHDA and CDR2 SQIVND (reference sequence). CDR3 in amino acids: CASSEGGTGANSPLHF. CDR3 nucleotide sequence: TGTGCCAGTAGTGAGGGCGGGACAGGGGCTAATTCACCCCTCCACTTT.

CDR3 sequence (DNA): TGCAGTGCTAGGGGGACAGGGGGTAGTCTCTACAATGAGCAGTTCTTC. It encodes CSARGTGGSLYNEQFF. V and J are TRBV20-1 and TRBJ2-1; TRBD1 aligns across 11 bases. This CDR3 is 16 amino acids long. V dropped 3 bases and J dropped 3; count of bases not matched to a gene: 7. Germline CDR1 and CDR2: DFQATT and SNEGSKA (reference sequence).

This clonotype was recorded many times. The rearrangement joins TRBV30 to TRBJ1-2, with D maybe TRBD1 (6 bases). The germline V and J ends were trimmed by 4 bases and 4 bases, with 10 bases remaining between them. The V gene's germline CDR1 is GTSNPN and CDR2 SVGIG (reference sequence). The length of the CDR3 is 12 residues. CDR3 sequence (DNA): TGTGCCTGGAACAGGGATACCTATGGCTACACCTTC. It codes for CAWNRDTYGYTF.

For this clonotype: A read error is possible here, since a much larger clone lies one base away. The gene calls are TRBV6-2 or TRBV6-3 and TRBJ2-3; the D gene is possibly TRBD2 (6 bases). From germline, CDR1 is MNHEY and CDR2 SVGEGT. The CDR3 loop spans 15 amino acids. V was pared by 8 bases and J by 0 bases, with 15 bases between. DNA of the CDR3: TGTGCCAGCCGTTTAACTCGGGGGAGCACAGATACGCAGTATTTT. This sequence encodes CASRLTRGSTDTQYF.

The chain carries TRBV4-3 and TRBJ1-2; the D is unclear. The germline V gene has CDR1 LGHNA and CDR2 YSLEER. V gave up 1 base and J gave up 0 bases, with 9 bases separating them. CDR3 size: 15 residues. The CDR3, as DNA: TGCGCCAGCAGCCAAGTCCCCAGGACTAACTATGGCTACACCTTC. Its translation is CASSQVPRTNYGYTF.

In the case of this clonotype: This sequence may be a read error, since a much larger clone differs from it by one base. The chain recombines TRBV12-3 or TRBV12-4 with TRBJ2-1; 11 bases are a match to TRBD1. CDR3 length: 16 amino acids. With 5 bases clipped from V and 8 bases from J, the junction kept 11 bases outside the gene matches. As DNA, the CDR3 is TGTGCCAGCAGTCCGGCAGGACAGGGGGCGTTCGATGAGCAGTTCTTC. This sequence encodes CASSPAGQGAFDEQFF.

For this clonotype: One base away lies a much larger clone, so this may be a sequencing read error. V and J are TRBV9 and TRBJ2-7; 8 bases agree with TRBD1. Germline V lookup: CDR1 SGDLS, CDR2 YYNGEE. Unmatched junction bases numbered 8, after V lost 4 bases and J lost 2 bases. The CDR3 has 15 residues. CDR3 DNA: TGTGCCAGCAGCACCGGACAGGGTGCCGCCTACGAGCAGTACTTC. Translated: CASSTGQGAAYEQYF.

The CDR3 loop is CATSSSGTGTNQPQHF. Here the CDR3 DNA reads TGTGCCACCAGCAGCTCCGGGACAGGGACCAATCAGCCCCAGCATTTT. This rearrangement joins TRBV15 to TRBJ1-5, with 9 bases lining up with TRBD1. Trimming at V came to 3 bases and at J to 3 bases, leaving 6 bases not matched to a gene. The CDR3 length is 16 residues. CDR1 and CDR2 (germline): LNHNV, YYDKDF (reference sequence).